This TCR beta chain stems from a study of blood T cell repertoires in COVID-19. Study-level information: The United States, Italy and Spain supplied acute and convalescent COVID-19 samples.

The germline gives CDR1 LNHDA, CDR2 SQIVND (reference sequence). V shed 7 bases and J shed 6 bases, with 6 bases lying between them. This CDR3 is 11 amino acids long. Participants came from roughly 23 US areas, aged about 18 to 100 years. Here immunoSEQ multiplex PCR was the method, and the copy in TCRdb shows in-frame clones only, minus some. The table shows about 220,000 clones, with 88% occurring only once. This chain joins TRBV19 and TRBJ2-2; no clear D gene. The sequenced sample was PBMCs or T cells enriched from blood (not recorded which). This receptor was obtained from a woman between 50 and 59 years old with acute COVID-19. The CDR3 loop reads CASIFSGELFF. The CDR3 DNA is TGTGCCAGTATATTCTCCGGGGAGCTGTTTTTT.